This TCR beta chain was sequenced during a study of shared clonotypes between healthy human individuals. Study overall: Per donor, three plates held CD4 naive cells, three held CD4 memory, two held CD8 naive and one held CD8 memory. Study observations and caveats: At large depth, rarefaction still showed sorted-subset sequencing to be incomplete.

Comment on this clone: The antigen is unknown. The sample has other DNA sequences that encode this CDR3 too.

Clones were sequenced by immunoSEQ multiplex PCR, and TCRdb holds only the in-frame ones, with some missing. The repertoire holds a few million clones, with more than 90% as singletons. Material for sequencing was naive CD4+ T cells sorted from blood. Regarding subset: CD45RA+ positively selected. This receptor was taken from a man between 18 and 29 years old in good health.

Here the CDR3 reads CASSLQGENIQYF. CDR3 bases: TGTGCCAGCAGCTTACAGGGGGAAAACATTCAGTACTTC. V is TRBV5-6 and J is TRBJ2-4; 8 nucleotides align to TRBD1. The junction had 0 bases not matched to a gene; V was cut back by 2 bases and J by 5 bases. The CDR3 loop spans 13 amino acids. Germline V gene lookup returns CDR1 SGHDT and CDR2 YYEEEE.